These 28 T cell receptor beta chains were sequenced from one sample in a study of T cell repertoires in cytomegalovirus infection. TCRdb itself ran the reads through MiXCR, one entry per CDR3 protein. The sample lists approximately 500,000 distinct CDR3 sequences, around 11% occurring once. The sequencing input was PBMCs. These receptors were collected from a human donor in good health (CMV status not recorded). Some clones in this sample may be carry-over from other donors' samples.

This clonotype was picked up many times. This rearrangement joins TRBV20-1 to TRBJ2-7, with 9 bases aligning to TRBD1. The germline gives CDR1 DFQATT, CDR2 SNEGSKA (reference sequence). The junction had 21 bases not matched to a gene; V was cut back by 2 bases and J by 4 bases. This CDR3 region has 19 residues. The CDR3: CSARSWHGDGGTGRYEQYF. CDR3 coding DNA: TGCAGTGCTAGAAGTTGGCACGGAGACGGTGGGACAGGGAGGTACGAGCAGTACTTC.

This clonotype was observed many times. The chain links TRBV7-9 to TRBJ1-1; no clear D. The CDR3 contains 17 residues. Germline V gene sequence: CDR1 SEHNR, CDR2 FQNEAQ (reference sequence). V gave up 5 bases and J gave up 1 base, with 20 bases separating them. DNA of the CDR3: TGTGCCAGCAGCGCCGGAATCGTACGGGGAACGAACACTGAAGCTTTCTTT. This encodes CASSAGIVRGTNTEAFF.

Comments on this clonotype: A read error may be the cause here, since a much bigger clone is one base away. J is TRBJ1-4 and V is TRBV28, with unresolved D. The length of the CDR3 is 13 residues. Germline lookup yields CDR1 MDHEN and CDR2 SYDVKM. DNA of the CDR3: TGTGTCAGCAGTGCGGCAGCTAATGAAAAACTGTTTTTT. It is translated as CVSSAAANEKLFF.

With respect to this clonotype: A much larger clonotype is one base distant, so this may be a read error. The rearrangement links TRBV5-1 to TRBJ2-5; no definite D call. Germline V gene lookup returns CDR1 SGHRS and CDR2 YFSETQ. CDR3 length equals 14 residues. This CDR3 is CASKAEHLQEAQYF. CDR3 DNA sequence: TGCGCCAGCAAGGCGGAACACCTCCAAGAGGCCCAGTACTTC.

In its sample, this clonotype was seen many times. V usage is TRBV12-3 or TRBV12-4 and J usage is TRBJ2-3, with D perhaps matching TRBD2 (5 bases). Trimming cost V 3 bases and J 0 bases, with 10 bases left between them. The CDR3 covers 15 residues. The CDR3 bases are TGTGCCAGCAGTTTTGGAGGCGGGAGCACAGATACGCAGTATTTT. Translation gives CASSFGGGSTDTQYF.

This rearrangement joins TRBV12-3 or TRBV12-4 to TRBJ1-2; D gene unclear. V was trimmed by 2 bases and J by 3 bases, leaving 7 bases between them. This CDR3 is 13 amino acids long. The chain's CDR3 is CASSLITDYGYTF. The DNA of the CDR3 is TGTGCCAGCAGTTTAATTACCGACTATGGCTACACCTTC.

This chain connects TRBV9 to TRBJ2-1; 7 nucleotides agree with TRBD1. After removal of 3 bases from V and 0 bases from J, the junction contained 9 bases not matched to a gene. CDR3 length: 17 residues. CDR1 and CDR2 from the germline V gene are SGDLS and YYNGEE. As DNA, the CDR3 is TGTGCCAGCAGCGCACCCCGGACAGGTAGCTCCTACAATGAGCAGTTCTTC. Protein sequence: CASSAPRTGSSYNEQFF.

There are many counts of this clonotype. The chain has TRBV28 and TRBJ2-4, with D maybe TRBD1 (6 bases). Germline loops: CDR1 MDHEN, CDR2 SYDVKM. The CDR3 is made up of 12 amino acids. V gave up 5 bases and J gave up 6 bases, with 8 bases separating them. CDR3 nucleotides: TGTGCCAGCAGTAACAGGGTAAACATTCAGTACTTC. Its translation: CASSNRVNIQYF.

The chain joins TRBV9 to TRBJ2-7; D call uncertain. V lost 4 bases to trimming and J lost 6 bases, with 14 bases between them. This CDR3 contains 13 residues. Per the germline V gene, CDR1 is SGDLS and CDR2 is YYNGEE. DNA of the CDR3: TGTGCCAGCAGCTCCTTATACCAAGGCGAGCAGTACTTC. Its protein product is CASSSLYQGEQYF.

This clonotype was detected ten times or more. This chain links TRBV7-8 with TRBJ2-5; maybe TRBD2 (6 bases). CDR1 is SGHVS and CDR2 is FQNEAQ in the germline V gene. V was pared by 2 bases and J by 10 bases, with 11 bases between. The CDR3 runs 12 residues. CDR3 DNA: TGTGCCAGCAGCTTATCCAGGGAGGACCAGTACTTC. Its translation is CASSLSREDQYF.

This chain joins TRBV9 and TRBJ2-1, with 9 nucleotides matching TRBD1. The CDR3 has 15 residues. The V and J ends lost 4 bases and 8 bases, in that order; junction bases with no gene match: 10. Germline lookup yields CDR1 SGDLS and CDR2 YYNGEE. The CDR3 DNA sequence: TGTGCCAGCAGCCTTCCTGGACAGGGGTCCTATGAGCAGTTCTTC. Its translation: CASSLPGQGSYEQFF.

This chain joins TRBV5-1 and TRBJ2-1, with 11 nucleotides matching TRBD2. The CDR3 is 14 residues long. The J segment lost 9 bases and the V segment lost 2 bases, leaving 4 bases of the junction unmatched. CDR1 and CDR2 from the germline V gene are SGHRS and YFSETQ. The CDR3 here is CASSFASGGSEQFF. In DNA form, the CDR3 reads TGCGCCAGCAGCTTCGCTAGCGGGGGGAGTGAGCAGTTCTTC.

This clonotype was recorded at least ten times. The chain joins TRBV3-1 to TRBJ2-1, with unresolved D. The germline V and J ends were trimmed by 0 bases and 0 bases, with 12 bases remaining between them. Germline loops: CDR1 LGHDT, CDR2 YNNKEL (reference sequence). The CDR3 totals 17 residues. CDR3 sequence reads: CASSQDFPGSSYNEQFF. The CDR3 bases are TGTGCCAGCAGCCAAGACTTTCCCGGAAGCTCCTACAATGAGCAGTTCTTC.

The CDR3 bases are TGTGCCACCATCCGACCAGGGGCGATGAACACTGAAGCTTTCTTT. The encoded protein is CATIRPGAMNTEAFF. The chain couples TRBV28 to TRBJ1-1; tentatively, D is TRBD1 (6 bases). The germline V and J ends were trimmed by 10 bases and 0 bases, with 18 bases remaining between them. There are 15 residues in the CDR3. Germline CDR1 MDHEN, CDR2 SYDVKM.

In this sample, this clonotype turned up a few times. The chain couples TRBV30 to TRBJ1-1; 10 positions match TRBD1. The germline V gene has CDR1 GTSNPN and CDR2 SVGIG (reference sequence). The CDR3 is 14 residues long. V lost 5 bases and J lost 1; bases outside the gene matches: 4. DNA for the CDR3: TGTGCCTGGGTTCGGGACAGGGGGAACACTGAAGCTTTCTTT. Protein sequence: CAWVRDRGNTEAFF.

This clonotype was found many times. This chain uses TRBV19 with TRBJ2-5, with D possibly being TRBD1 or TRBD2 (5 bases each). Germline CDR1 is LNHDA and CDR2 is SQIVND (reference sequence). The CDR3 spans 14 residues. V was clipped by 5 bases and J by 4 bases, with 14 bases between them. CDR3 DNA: TGTGCCAGTAGTCTCCGGGACGGAGCAGAGACCCAGTACTTC. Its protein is CASSLRDGAETQYF.

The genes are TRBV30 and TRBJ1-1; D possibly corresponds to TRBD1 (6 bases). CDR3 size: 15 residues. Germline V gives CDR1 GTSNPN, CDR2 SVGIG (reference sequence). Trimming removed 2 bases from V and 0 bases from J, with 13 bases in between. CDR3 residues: CAWSRGGLMNTEAFF. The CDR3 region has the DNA TGTGCCTGGAGTAGGGGGGGGCTAATGAACACTGAAGCTTTCTTT. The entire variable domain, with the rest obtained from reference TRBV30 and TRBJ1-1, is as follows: SQTIHQWPATLVQPVGSPLSLECTVEGTSNPNLYWYRQAAGRGLQLLFYSVGIGQISSEVPQNLSASRPQDRQFILSSKKLLLSDSGFYLCAWSRGGLMNTEAFFGQGTRLTVV.

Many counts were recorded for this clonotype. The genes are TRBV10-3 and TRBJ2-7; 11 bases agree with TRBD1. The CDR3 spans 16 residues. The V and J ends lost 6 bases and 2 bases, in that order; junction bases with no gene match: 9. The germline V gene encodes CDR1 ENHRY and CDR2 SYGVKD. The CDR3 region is CAISGQGARNPYEQYF. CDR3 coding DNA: TGTGCCATCAGCGGACAGGGGGCCCGGAACCCCTACGAGCAGTACTTC.

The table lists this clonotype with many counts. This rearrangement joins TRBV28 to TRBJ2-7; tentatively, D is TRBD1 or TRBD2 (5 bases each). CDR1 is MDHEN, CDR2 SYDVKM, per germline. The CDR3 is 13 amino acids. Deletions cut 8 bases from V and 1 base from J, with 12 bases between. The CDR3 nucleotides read TGTGCCAGCCAGGGCCGACTATCCTACGAGCAGTACTTC. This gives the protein CASQGRLSYEQYF.

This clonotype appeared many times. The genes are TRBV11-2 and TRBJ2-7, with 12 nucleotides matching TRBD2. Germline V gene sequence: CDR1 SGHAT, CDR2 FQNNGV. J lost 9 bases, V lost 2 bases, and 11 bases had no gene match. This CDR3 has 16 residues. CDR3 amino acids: CASSLTRTSGTSGQYF. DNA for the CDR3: TGTGCCAGCAGCTTAACCCGGACTAGCGGGACGTCGGGGCAGTACTTC. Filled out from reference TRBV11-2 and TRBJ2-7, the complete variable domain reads EAGVAQSPRYKIIEKRQSVAFWCNPISGHATLYWYQQILGQGPKLLIQFQNNGVVDDSQLPKDRFSAERLKGVDSTLKIQPAKLEDSAVYLCASSLTRTSGTSGQYFGPGTRLTVT.

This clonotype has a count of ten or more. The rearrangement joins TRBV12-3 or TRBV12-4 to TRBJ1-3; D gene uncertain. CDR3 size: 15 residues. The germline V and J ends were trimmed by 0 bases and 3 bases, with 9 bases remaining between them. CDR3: CASSLAKGFGNTIYF. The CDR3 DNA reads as TGTGCCAGCAGTTTAGCGAAGGGTTTTGGAAACACCATATATTTT.

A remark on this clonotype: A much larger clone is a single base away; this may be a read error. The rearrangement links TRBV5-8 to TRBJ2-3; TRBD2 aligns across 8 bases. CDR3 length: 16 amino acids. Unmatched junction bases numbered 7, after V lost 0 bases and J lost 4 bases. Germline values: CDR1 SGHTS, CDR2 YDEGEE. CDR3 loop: CASSLALGLVSDTQYF. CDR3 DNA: TGTGCCAGCAGCTTGGCCCTGGGACTAGTCTCAGATACGCAGTATTTT.

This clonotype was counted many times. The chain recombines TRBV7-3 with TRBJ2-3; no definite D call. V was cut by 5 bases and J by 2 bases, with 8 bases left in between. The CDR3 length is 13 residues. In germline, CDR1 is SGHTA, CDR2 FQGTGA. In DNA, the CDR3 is TGTGCCAGCAGCGGTTCCCCCACAGATACGCAGTATTTT. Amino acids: CASSGSPTDTQYF.

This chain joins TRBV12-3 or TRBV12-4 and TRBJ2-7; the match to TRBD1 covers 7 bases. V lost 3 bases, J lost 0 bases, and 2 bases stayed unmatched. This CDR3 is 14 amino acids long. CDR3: CASSLTGPSYEQYF. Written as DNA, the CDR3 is TGTGCCAGCAGTTTGACAGGGCCCTCCTACGAGCAGTACTTC.

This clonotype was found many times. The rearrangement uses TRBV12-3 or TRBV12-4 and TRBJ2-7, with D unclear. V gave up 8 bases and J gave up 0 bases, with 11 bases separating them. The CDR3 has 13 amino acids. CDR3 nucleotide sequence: TGTGCCAGCCGCCAAGGCAGCTCCTACGAGCAGTACTTC. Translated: CASRQGSSYEQYF.

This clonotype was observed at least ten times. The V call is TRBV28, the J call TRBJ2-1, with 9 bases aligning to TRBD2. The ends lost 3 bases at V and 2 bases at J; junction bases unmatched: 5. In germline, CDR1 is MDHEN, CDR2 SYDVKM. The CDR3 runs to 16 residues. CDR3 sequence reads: CASSFQREVTYNEQFF. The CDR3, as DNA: TGTGCCAGCAGTTTCCAGCGGGAGGTGACCTACAATGAGCAGTTCTTC.

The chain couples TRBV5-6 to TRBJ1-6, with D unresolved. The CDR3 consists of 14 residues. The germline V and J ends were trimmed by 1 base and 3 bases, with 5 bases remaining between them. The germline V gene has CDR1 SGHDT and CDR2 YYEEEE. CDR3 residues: CASSLPSYNSPLHF. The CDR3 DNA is TGTGCCAGCAGCTTGCCGAGCTATAATTCACCCCTCCACTTT.

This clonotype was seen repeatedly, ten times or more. CDR3 nucleotide sequence: TGTGCCAGCAGCTTGTTAATTACGGTGAACACTGAAGCTTTCTTT. Amino acids: CASSLLITVNTEAFF. The J gene is TRBJ1-1, the V gene TRBV5-6; no firm D call. The CDR3 runs to 15 residues. The V and J ends lost 1 base and 0 bases respectively, with 10 bases between them. The V gene's germline CDR1 is SGHDT and CDR2 YYEEEE.